One sample yielded the 3 T cell receptor beta chains listed below, sequenced in a study of human T cells and chemical hapten exposure. The time point was: patch test 2, 6 weeks after DPC sensitization. The treatment is: therapeutic diphenylcyclopropenone sensitization with weekly scalp DPC. Each CDR3 protein is one row after TCRdb ran MiXCR on the RACE reads. The sample lists about 140,000 distinct CDR3 sequences, approximately 12% occurring once. The sample consisted of whole blood, taken in connection with sensitization to the hapten diphenylcyclopropenone (DPC). The receptors originated from a woman in her forties or fifties with alopecia areata. Some clones in this sample may be carry-over from other donors' samples.

This clonotype occurred many times. The V call is TRBV6-5, the J call TRBJ2-4; TRBD1 matches at 7 bases. There are 15 residues in the CDR3. Trimming removed 6 bases from V and 7 bases from J; junction bases left unmatched: 12. Per germline, CDR1 MNHEY and CDR2 SVGAGI. The CDR3 coding sequence is TGTGCCAGCAGGAGCCCCGGAACAGGGGAGAACATTCAGTACTTC. Amino acids: CASRSPGTGENIQYF.

This clonotype was seen a single time. A much larger clonotype is one base distant, so this may be a read error. This CDR3 is CACSQAWDRGAKNIQYF. CDR3 nucleotides: TGTGCCTGCAGCCAAGCCTGGGACAGGGGGGCCAAAAACATTCAGTACTTC. This chain uses TRBV4-2 with TRBJ2-4; TRBD1 aligns across 11 bases. The germline CDR1 and CDR2 sequences are LGHNA and YNFKEQ. This CDR3 has 17 amino acids.

The rearrangement joins TRBV5-4 to TRBJ2-6; D call uncertain. The V end was cut by 0 bases, the J end by 8 bases, with 6 bases between. The CDR3 runs to 13 residues. CDR1 is SGHNT, CDR2 YYREEE, per germline (reference sequence). This CDR3 reads CASSLGPSNVLTF. CDR3 DNA sequence: TGTGCCAGCAGCTTGGGACCGTCCAACGTCCTGACTTTC. Supplemented by reference TRBV5-4 and TRBJ2-6, the full variable domain reads ETGVTQSPTHLIKTRGQQVTLRCSSQSGHNTVSWYQQALGQGPQFIFQYYREEENGRGNFPPRFSGLQFPNYSSELNVNALELDDSALYLCASSLGPSNVLTFGAGSRLTVL.